These T cell receptor beta chains were read from a single sample in a study of OX40 agonist ivuxolimab in advanced cancers. Sequenced by immunoSEQ multiplex PCR; TCRdb stores in-frame clones only, minus some. The data show about 2,800 clones, roughly 72% seen once. The sequenced sample was CD4+ or CD8+ T cells sorted from blood, obtained in a trial of the OX40 agonist ivuxolimab. The receptor source for this set is an adult with an advanced solid tumor such as melanoma, head and neck, liver or kidney cancer. CDR3s include the opening cysteine and the closing phenylalanine or tryptophan. The D gene is left open where the match is weak. Some rows mark clone size as missing; the rest say once, few, many or name a class of expanded clone.

TRBD2	17	TRBV10-3	TRBJ2-5	NA	CATREWTSGRGQETQYF	TGTGCCACCCGGGAGTGGACTAGCGGGAGGGGGCAAGAGACCCAGTACTTC
TRBD1	16	TRBV28	TRBJ2-7	NA	CASSLGVTGISYEQYF	TGTGCCAGCAGCTTGGGGGTGACAGGGATCTCCTACGAGCAGTACTTC
NA	13	TRBV6-1	TRBJ1-2	NA	CASSEVGEGGYTF	TGTGCCAGCAGTGAAGTCGGAGAGGGTGGCTACACCTTC
NA	13	TRBV19	TRBJ1-1	NA	CASSIGQNTEAFF	TGTGCCAGTAGTATAGGGCAGAACACTGAAGCTTTCTTT
NA	15	TRBV19	TRBJ2-2	NA	CASSIEYTNTGELFF	TGTGCCAGTAGTATAGAATACACCAACACCGGGGAGCTGTTTTTT
TRBD1	16	TRBV7-9	TRBJ2-7	few	CASSPPGQGAYEWQYF	TGTGCCAGCAGCCCACCGGGACAGGGAGCCTACGAGTGGCAGTACTTC
NA	10	TRBV29-1	TRBJ2-5	NA	CSVELGEQYF	TGCAGCGTTGAATTGGGGGAGCAGTACTTC
TRBD1	15	TRBV27	TRBJ2-1	NA	CASSPRQGSNNEQFF	TGTGCCAGCAGTCCGAGACAGGGGTCCAACAATGAGCAGTTCTTC
NA	15	TRBV4-2	TRBJ1-3	NA	CASSSEQSSGNTIYF	TGTGCCAGCAGTTCGGAGCAGAGCTCTGGAAACACCATATATTTT
TRBD1	16	TRBV5-6	TRBJ1-2	NA	CASSLDLGQEVYGYTF	TGTGCCAGCAGCTTAGACTTGGGACAGGAGGTGTATGGCTACACCTTC
NA	13	TRBV6-5	TRBJ2-7	NA	CASTQYPFDEQYF	TGTGCCAGCACCCAGTACCCGTTCGACGAGCAGTACTTC
NA	14	TRBV5-1	TRBJ2-7	NA	CASSLDSGLDEQYF	TGCGCCAGCAGCTTGGATTCAGGGTTGGACGAGCAGTACTTC
NA	13	TRBV6-4	TRBJ2-2	NA	CASSDRVDGELFF	TGTGCCAGCAGTGACAGGGTGGACGGGGAGCTGTTTTTT
NA	15	TRBV5-1	TRBJ1-3	NA	CASSLPPGSVNTIYF	TGCGCCAGCAGCCTTCCTCCGGGCTCTGTAAACACCATATATTTT